This TCR beta chain emerged from a study of STAT3 mutations in large granular lymphocyte leukemia. About the research overall: Roughly half the longitudinally sequenced T-LGLL patients had canonical STAT3 mutations.

A remark on this clone: Antigen unknown.

The assay was immunoSEQ multiplex PCR, and TCRdb's table has in-frame clones only and misses some. The sample contains about 5,000 clones, 70% to 90% of which appear only once. The CDR3 loop spans 14 amino acids. The V and J ends lost 9 bases and 5 bases respectively, with 19 bases between them. Germline loops: CDR1 MNHNS, CDR2 SASEGT. Study observations and caveats: After therapy, about 35% of the 18 patients switched clonotypes, all new clones STAT3 wild type. Every T-LGLL patient had at least one immunodominant TCRbeta clonotype. Variable sampling intervals and differing treatment regimens complicated linking therapy response to TCR clonal burden changes. Persisting codominant clonotypes may have hidden a small pathogenic clone.

The chain combines TRBV6-1 with TRBJ2-5; D possibly corresponds to TRBD2 (6 bases). The source material was PBMCs. This sequence originates from a human donor with T large granular lymphocyte leukemia. Some clones in this sample may be carry-over from other donors' samples. CDR3 sequence: CARGGSSMSETQYF. The CDR3 DNA reads TGTGCCAGGGGGGGTAGTAGTATGTCCGAGACCCAGTACTTC.